The 24 T cell receptor beta chains given below trace back to one sample, sequenced in a study of blood T cell repertoires in COVID-19 (dated by TCRdb to 2019 to 2021). The receptor library was made with the immunoSEQ multiplex PCR assay. The source is immuneACCESS, and TCRdb retained only in-frame sequences with V and J called. Part of the clones is not carried over; for the studies checked, unresolved V genes explain less than half of this, and the remainder is unexplained. The table for this sample lists 200,000 or so clones; over 75% of them were counted only once. Of the sample, 5.9% falls within the top ten clones. Sequencing input: peripheral blood. The receptor set was obtained from an elderly man with acute or convalescent COVID-19.

The V gene is TRBV7-5, the J gene TRBJ1-4. TRBV7-5 is reported as a pseudogene. The length of the CDR3 is 17 residues. The CDR3 bases are TGTGCCAGAAGCTCACCCTTCCGGGGGGAAAGGAATGAAAAACTGTTTTTT. The encoded protein is CARSSPFRGERNEKLFF.

V and J are TRBV19 and TRBJ1-2; D unresolved. The length of the CDR3 is 15 residues. V was shortened by 3 bases and J by 3 bases, with 14 bases between the two germline ends. The germline gives CDR1 LNHDA, CDR2 SQIVND (reference sequence). CDR3 bases: TGTGCCAGTAGTATGTACAGCCCCCAAGACTATGGCTACACCTTC. Residues: CASSMYSPQDYGYTF. Looking up the rest from reference TRBV19 and TRBJ1-2 gives the full variable domain: DGGITQSPKYLFRKEGQNVTLSCEQNLNHDAMYWYRQDPGQGLRLIYYSQIVNDFQKGDIAEGYSVSREKKESFPLTVTSAQKNPTAFYLCASSMYSPQDYGYTFGSGTRLTVV.

The chain employs TRBV15 and TRBJ1-5; 7 nucleotides match TRBD1. V shed 0 bases and J 5 bases; nucleotides not matched to a gene: 4. Germline V gives CDR1 LNHNV, CDR2 YYDKDF (reference sequence). The CDR3 contains 15 residues. The CDR3 here is CATSRDRDSHQPQHF. The CDR3 DNA reads TGTGCCACCAGCAGAGATCGGGACAGCCATCAGCCCCAGCATTTT.

The chain uses TRBV5-1 and TRBJ2-1; D call uncertain. Between the trimmed V and J ends, which lost 4 bases and 6 bases, there was a span of 20 bases. Germline CDR1 and CDR2: SGHRS and YFSETQ. The CDR3 length is 16 residues. The CDR3 protein is CASSHSWPTLANEQFF. The CDR3 DNA follows: TGCGCCAGCAGCCACAGTTGGCCTACCTTGGCCAATGAGCAGTTCTTC.

The CDR3 sequence: CASGKRGHAGYTF. Written as DNA, the CDR3 is TGTGCCAGCGGAAAGCGTGGACATGCTGGCTACACCTTC. The chain combines TRBV28 with TRBJ1-2; perhaps TRBD1 as D (5 bases). This CDR3 region has 13 residues. V shed 8 bases and J shed 7 bases, with 17 bases lying between them. Germline V gene lookup returns CDR1 MDHEN and CDR2 SYDVKM.

The V and J genes are TRBV5-1 and TRBJ1-3, with TRBD1 matching 9 bases. CDR3 size: 15 residues. Germline trimming cut 2 bases from V and 3 bases from J; bases unmatched to any gene: 3. Germline values: CDR1 SGHRS, CDR2 YFSETQ. For the CDR3, the DNA is TGCGCCAGCAGCTTACGGACAGGGGATGGAAACACCATATATTTT. This sequence encodes CASSLRTGDGNTIYF. The full variable domain, with the rest looked up from reference TRBV5-1 and TRBJ1-3, is KAGVTQTPRYLIKTRGQQVTLSCSPISGHRSVSWYQQTPGQGLQFLFEYFSETQRNKGNFPGRFSGRQFSNSRSEMNVSTLELGDSALYLCASSLRTGDGNTIYFGEGSWLTVV.

J is TRBJ2-1 and V is TRBV10-1; TRBD2 aligns across 10 bases. Trimming took 0 bases from V and 5 from J; bases not matched to a gene: 4. Germline lookup yields CDR1 WNHNN and CDR2 SYGVQD (reference sequence). This CDR3 has 16 amino acids. The CDR3, as DNA: TGCGCCAGCAGTGAGTCGAGCGGGAGGGCCCACAATGAGCAGTTCTTC. As protein: CASSESSGRAHNEQFF.

This clone has a handful of counts. The chain is built from TRBV11-2 and TRBJ2-1; D is ambiguous. Trimming took 1 base from V and 14 from J, leaving 18 bases between them. Germline lookup yields CDR1 SGHAT and CDR2 FQNNGV. This CDR3 is 14 amino acids long. CDR3 sequence: CASSLAAVTAVEFF. CDR3 in DNA: TGTGCCAGCAGCTTAGCTGCCGTTACGGCGGTTGAGTTCTTC.

The chain joins TRBV11-1 to TRBJ2-3; 10 bases are a match to TRBD2. CDR3 length: 16 amino acids. Trimming at V came to 1 base and at J to 3 bases, leaving 4 bases not matched to a gene. Germline loops: CDR1 SGHAT, CDR2 FQDESV (reference sequence). The chain's CDR3 is CASSLEAGGRTDTQYF. The CDR3 DNA is TGTGCCAGCAGCTTAGAAGCGGGAGGGCGAACAGATACGCAGTATTTT.

Remarks on this clone: A junction end diverges from the germline sequence, so it may reflect a read error. CDR3 sequence reads: CASSLASGRDEQFF. In DNA form, the CDR3 reads TGTGCCAGCAGCCTAGCTAGCGGGAGGGATGAGCAGTTCTTC. The chain joins TRBV7-2 to TRBJ2-1, with 12 nucleotides matching TRBD2. The CDR3 extends over 14 amino acids. From germline, CDR1 is SGHTA and CDR2 FQGNSA.

The sample holds one count of this clone. Its ends do not fully match the called genes, so a read error is possible. This rearrangement joins TRBV6-1 to TRBJ2-1; 10 positions agree with TRBD1. Germline CDR1 and CDR2: MNHNS and SASEGT. The CDR3 sequence is 15 residues long. The chain's CDR3 is CASSEDRGLYNEQFF. The CDR3 DNA is TGTGCCAGCAGCGAAGACAGGGGGCTCTACAATGAGCAGTTCTTC.

The rearrangement joins TRBV3-1 (or the pseudogene TRBV3-2) to TRBJ2-5, with 8 bases lining up with TRBD1. With 2 bases clipped from V and 0 bases from J, the junction kept 14 bases outside the gene matches. The V gene's germline CDR1 is LGHDT and CDR2 YNNKEL (reference sequence). The CDR3 has 19 residues. CDR3 sequence reads: CASSQSSFRGPRNQETQYF. CDR3 sequence (DNA): TGTGCCAGCAGCCAATCCTCGTTCAGGGGGCCAAGGAACCAAGAGACCCAGTACTTC.

The CDR3 bases are TGTGCCAGCAGTTTCGGCGGGACAGGTCGGCAGACCCAGTACTTC. The encoded protein is CASSFGGTGRQTQYF. The V gene is TRBV27, the J gene TRBJ2-5; 8 nucleotides line up with TRBD1. V gave up 3 bases and J gave up 6 bases; unmatched junction bases: 9. Per germline, CDR1 MNHEY and CDR2 SMNVEV (reference sequence). This CDR3 spans 15 amino acids.

The chain couples TRBV7-3 to TRBJ2-1; 8 nucleotides match TRBD2. The germline gives CDR1 SGHTA, CDR2 FQGTGA. With V trimmed by 5 bases and J by 9 bases, 12 bases remained unmatched. This CDR3 comprises 15 residues. CDR3 DNA sequence: TGTGCCAGCAGCCGGGCCCTAGCGGGTAAGGGTGAGCAGTTCTTC. This encodes CASSRALAGKGEQFF. Drawing the rest from reference TRBV7-3 and TRBJ2-1, the complete variable domain is GAGVSQTPSNKVTEKGKYVELRCDPISGHTALYWYRQSLGQGPEFLIYFQGTGAADDSGLPNDRFFAVRPEGSVSTLKIQRTERGDSAVYLCASSRALAGKGEQFFGPGTRLTVL.

V usage is TRBV28 and J usage is TRBJ2-5, with a tentative D call TRBD2 (5 bases). V lost 6 bases and J lost 7, with 12 bases in between. Germline lookup yields CDR1 MDHEN and CDR2 SYDVKM. This CDR3 is built from 12 residues. The CDR3 region is CASRVGGGTQYF. Written as DNA, the CDR3 is TGTGCCAGCAGAGTTGGAGGCGGGACCCAGTACTTC.

This clone appeared a few times. The V gene is TRBV5-1, the J gene TRBJ1-5, with TRBD1 matching 9 bases. CDR1 is SGHRS and CDR2 is YFSETQ in the germline V gene. Trimming removed 0 bases from V and 6 bases from J; junction bases left unmatched: 7. The CDR3 length is 16 residues. CDR3 coding DNA: TGCGCCAGCAGCTTGGAGGCAACAGGGGGCTCTCAGCCCCAGCATTTT. As protein: CASSLEATGGSQPQHF.

V and J are TRBV9 and TRBJ2-5; D might be TRBD2 (5 bases). Trimming cost V 4 bases and J 1 base, with 17 bases left between them. There are 16 residues in the CDR3. Germline CDR1 reads SGDLS; CDR2 reads YYNGEE. CDR3 coding DNA: TGTGCCAGCAGCCCGAGGGCCTCGGGGATCCAAGAGACCCAGTACTTC. This codes for CASSPRASGIQETQYF.

This clone was seen a handful of times. The rearrangement joins TRBV19 to TRBJ1-2, with a tentative D call TRBD1 (5 bases). This CDR3 has 13 amino acids. Trimming took off 7 bases at V and 0 bases at J, with 9 bases between the two ends. The germline V gene encodes CDR1 LNHDA and CDR2 SQIVND (reference sequence). CDR3: CASTRGANYGYTF. CDR3 sequence (DNA): TGTGCCAGTACCCGGGGGGCTAACTATGGCTACACCTTC.

The gene calls are TRBV5-4 and TRBJ2-1, with D maybe TRBD2 (5 bases). In germline, CDR1 is SGHNT, CDR2 YYREEE (reference sequence). CDR3 size: 16 residues. The V end lost 6 bases, the J end lost 1 base, and 17 bases lay between the germline ends. The DNA for the CDR3 is TGTGCCAGCAATTCGGACCAGCGGCTTTCCTACAATGAGCAGTTCTTC. Protein sequence: CASNSDQRLSYNEQFF.

This chain joins TRBV10-3 and TRBJ1-1, with 8 bases matching TRBD1. V gave up 3 bases and J gave up 11 bases; unmatched junction bases: 8. This CDR3 is built from 13 residues. Germline CDR1 ENHRY, CDR2 SYGVKD. The CDR3 nucleotides are TGTGCCATCAGTGACCCCAACAGGGGGGAGGCTTTCTTT. Amino acids: CAISDPNRGEAFF.

The chain combines TRBV6-2 or TRBV6-3 with TRBJ2-4; 7 nucleotides line up with TRBD2. The V and J ends lost 5 bases and 1 base, in that order; junction bases with no gene match: 8. CDR1 and CDR2 (germline): MNHEY, SVGEGT. This CDR3 contains 16 residues. In DNA form, the CDR3 reads TGTGCCAGCAGTAATAGCGGGTGGGGTGCCAAAAACATTCAGTACTTC. Translated: CASSNSGWGAKNIQYF.

The J gene is TRBJ2-5, the V gene TRBV5-1, with TRBD1 matching 9 bases. The CDR3 extends over 15 amino acids. V gave up 4 bases and J gave up 5 bases; unmatched junction bases: 9. Germline V CDR1 and CDR2: SGHRS, YFSETQ. The CDR3 sequence is CASSDGGTGTETQYF. The CDR3 nucleotides are TGCGCCAGCAGCGACGGCGGGACAGGGACGGAGACCCAGTACTTC. Full variable domain (remainder filled in from reference TRBV5-1 and TRBJ2-5): KAGVTQTPRYLIKTRGQQVTLSCSPISGHRSVSWYQQTPGQGLQFLFEYFSETQRNKGNFPGRFSGRQFSNSRSEMNVSTLELGDSALYLCASSDGGTGTETQYFGPGTRLLVL.

This chain connects TRBV18 to TRBJ2-4; D is unclear. CDR1 and CDR2 from the germline V gene are KGHSH and LQKENI. The V and J ends lost 3 bases and 2 bases respectively, with 8 bases between them. This CDR3 region has 14 residues. CDR3 protein: CASSPTEPKNIQYF. CDR3 DNA sequence: TGTGCCAGCTCACCCACAGAACCCAAAAACATTCAGTACTTC.

The chain couples TRBV2 to TRBJ2-1, with 16 bases fitting TRBD2. V shed 6 bases, J shed 4 bases, and the junction held 3 bases outside the gene matches. There are 16 residues in the CDR3. Per the germline V gene, CDR1 is SNHLY and CDR2 is FYNNEI. For the CDR3, the DNA is TGTGCCAGCAGCCCGGGACTAGCGGGAGGGTACAATGAGCAGTTCTTC. This translates into CASSPGLAGGYNEQFF. The whole variable domain, filled in from reference TRBV2 and TRBJ2-1, reads EPEVTQTPSHQVTQMGQEVILRCVPISNHLYFYWYRQILGQKVEFLVSFYNNEISEKSEIFDDQFSVERPDGSNFTLKIRSTKLEDSAMYFCASSPGLAGGYNEQFFGPGTRLTVL.